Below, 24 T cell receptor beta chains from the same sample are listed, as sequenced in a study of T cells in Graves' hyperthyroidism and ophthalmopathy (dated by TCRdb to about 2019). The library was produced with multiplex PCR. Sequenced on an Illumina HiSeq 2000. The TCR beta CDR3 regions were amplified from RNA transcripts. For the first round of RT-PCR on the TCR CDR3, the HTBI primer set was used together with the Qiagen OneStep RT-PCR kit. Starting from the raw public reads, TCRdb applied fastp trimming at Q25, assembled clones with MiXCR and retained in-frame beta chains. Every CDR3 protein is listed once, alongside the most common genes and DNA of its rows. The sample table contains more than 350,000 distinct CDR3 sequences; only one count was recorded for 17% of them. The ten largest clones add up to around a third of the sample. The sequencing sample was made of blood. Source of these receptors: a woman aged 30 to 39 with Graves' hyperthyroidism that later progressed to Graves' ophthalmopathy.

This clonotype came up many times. CDR3 protein: CASSPNRRASSYNEQFF. Here the CDR3 DNA reads TGTGCCAGCAGCCCTAACCGCAGGGCAAGCTCCTACAATGAGCAGTTCTTC. The V call is TRBV28, the J call TRBJ2-1, with a weak D call TRBD1 (5 bases). The germline CDR1 and CDR2 sequences are MDHEN and SYDVKM. The CDR3 length is 17 residues. V lost 6 bases and J 0 bases, leaving 18 bases between the germline ends. The whole variable domain, remainder taken from reference TRBV28 and TRBJ2-1, is DVKVTQSSRYLVKRTGEKVFLECVQDMDHENMFWYRQDPGLGLRLIYFSYDVKMKEKGDIPEGYSVSREKKERFSLILESASTNQTSMYLCASSPNRRASSYNEQFFGPGTRLTVL.

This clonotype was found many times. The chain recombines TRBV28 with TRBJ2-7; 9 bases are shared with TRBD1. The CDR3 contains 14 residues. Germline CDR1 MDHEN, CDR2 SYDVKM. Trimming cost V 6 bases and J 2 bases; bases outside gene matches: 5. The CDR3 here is CASRIDRGTYEQYF. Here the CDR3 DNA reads TGTGCCAGCAGGATTGACAGGGGGACCTACGAGCAGTACTTC.

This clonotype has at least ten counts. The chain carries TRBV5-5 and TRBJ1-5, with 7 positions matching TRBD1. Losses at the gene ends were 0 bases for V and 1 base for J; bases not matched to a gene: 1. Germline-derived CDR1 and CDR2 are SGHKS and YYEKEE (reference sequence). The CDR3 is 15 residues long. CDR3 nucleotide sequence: TGTGCCAGCAGCTTGGTACAGGGGAGCAATCAGCCCCAGCATTTT. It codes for CASSLVQGSNQPQHF.

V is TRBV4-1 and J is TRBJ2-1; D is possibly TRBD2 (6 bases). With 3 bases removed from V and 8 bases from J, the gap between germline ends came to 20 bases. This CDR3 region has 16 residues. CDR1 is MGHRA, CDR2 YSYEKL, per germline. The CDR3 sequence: CASSHNSASAPHEQFF. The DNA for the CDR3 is TGCGCCAGCAGCCATAATTCGGCTAGCGCCCCCCATGAGCAGTTCTTC.

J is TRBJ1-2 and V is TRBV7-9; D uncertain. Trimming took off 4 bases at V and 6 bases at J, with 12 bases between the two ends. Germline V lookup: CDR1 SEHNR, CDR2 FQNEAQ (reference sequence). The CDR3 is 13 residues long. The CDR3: CASSSMAGNGYTF. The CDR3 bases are TGTGCCAGCAGCTCGATGGCGGGAAATGGCTACACCTTC. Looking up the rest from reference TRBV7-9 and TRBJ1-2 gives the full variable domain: DTGVSQNPRHKITKRGQNVTFRCDPISEHNRLYWYRQTLGQGPEFLTYFQNEAQLEKSRLLSDRFSAERPKGSFSTLEIQRTEQGDSAMYLCASSSMAGNGYTFGSGTRLTVV.

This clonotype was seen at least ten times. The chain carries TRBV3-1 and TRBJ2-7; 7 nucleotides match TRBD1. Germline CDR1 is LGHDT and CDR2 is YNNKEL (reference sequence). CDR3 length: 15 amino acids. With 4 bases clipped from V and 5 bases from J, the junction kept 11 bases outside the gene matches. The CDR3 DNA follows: TGTGCCAGCAGCCTATACACACAGGGGACCCACGAGCAGTACTTC. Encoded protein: CASSLYTQGTHEQYF.

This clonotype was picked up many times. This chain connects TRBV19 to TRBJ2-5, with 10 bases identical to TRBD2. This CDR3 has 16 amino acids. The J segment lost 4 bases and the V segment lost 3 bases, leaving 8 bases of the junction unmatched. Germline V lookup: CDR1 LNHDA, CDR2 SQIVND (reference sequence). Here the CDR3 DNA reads TGTGCCAGTAGTATTTCGGGACTAGCGTCTGGAGAGACCCAGTACTTC. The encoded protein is CASSISGLASGETQYF.

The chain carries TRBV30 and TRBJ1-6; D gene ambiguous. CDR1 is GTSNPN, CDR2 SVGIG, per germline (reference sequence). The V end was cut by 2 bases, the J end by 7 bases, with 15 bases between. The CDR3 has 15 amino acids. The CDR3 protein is CAWSLHGGPNSPLHF. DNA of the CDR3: TGTGCCTGGAGTCTTCATGGAGGCCCGAATTCACCCCTCCACTTT.

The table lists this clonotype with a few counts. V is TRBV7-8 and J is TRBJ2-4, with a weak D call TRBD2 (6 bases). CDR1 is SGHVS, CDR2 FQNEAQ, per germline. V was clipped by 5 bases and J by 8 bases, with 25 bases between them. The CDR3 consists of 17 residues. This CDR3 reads CASSPRILAPGWDIQYF. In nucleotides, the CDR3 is TGTGCCAGCAGCCCGCGCATACTAGCACCGGGTTGGGACATTCAGTACTTC.

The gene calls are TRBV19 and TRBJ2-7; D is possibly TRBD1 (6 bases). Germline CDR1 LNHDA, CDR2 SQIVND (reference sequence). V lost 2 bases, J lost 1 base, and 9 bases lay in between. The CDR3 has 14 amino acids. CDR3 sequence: CASSIPGQSYEQYF. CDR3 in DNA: TGTGCCAGTAGTATACCGGGACAATCCTACGAGCAGTACTTC.

The CDR3 spells CASSSRQGWTGELFF. The CDR3, as DNA: TGTGCCAGCAGTTCTCGGCAGGGGTGGACCGGGGAGCTGTTTTTT. This chain uses TRBV12-3 or TRBV12-4 with TRBJ2-2, with a tentative D call TRBD1 (6 bases). Trimming pared 4 bases from V and 5 bases from J, leaving 14 bases between. The CDR3 has 15 residues.

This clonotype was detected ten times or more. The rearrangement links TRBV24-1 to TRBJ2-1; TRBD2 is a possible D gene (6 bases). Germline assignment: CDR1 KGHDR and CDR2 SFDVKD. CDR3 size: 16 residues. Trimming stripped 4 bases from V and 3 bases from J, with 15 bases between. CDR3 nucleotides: TGTGCCACCAGTGACCAGATAGCGGAACACTACAATGAGCAGTTCTTC. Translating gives CATSDQIAEHYNEQFF.

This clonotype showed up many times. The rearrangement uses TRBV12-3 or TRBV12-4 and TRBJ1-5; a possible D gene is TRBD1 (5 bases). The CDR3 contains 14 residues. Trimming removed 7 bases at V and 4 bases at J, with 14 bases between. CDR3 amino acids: CASNSWGGNQPQHF. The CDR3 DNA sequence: TGTGCCAGCAACTCCTGGGGGGGGAATCAGCCCCAGCATTTT.

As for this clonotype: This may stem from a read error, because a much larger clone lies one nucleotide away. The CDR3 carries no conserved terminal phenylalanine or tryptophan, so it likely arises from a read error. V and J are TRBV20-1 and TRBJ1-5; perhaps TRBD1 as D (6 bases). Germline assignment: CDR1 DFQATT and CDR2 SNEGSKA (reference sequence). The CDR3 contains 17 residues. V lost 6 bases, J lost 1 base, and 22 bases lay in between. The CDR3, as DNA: TGCAGTGCCAGACTGGGAGGAGGGCAGGGGAGCAATCAGCCCCAGCATTTA. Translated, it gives CSARLGGGQGSNQPQHL.

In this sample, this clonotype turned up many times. The CDR3 reads CASTGLAGDEQFF. DNA for the CDR3: TGTGCCAGCACAGGACTAGCGGGAGATGAGCAGTTCTTC. This chain joins TRBV2 and TRBJ2-1; 13 nucleotides agree with TRBD2. Trimming cost V 7 bases and J 8 bases; bases outside gene matches: 2. The V gene's germline CDR1 is SNHLY and CDR2 FYNNEI. The CDR3 extends over 13 amino acids.

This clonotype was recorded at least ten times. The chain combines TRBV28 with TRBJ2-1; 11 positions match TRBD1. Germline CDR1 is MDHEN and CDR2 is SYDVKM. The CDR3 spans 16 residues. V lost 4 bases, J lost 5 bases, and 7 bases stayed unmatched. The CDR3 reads CASSSAGGQGDNEQFF. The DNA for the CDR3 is TGTGCCAGCAGTTCGGCGGGGGGACAGGGGGACAATGAGCAGTTCTTC.

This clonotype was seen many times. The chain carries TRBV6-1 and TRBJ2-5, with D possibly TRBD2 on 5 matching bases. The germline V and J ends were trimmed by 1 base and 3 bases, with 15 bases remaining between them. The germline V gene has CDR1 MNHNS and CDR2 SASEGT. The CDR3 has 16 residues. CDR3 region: CASSEVAPTYEETQYF. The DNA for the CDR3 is TGTGCCAGCAGTGAAGTAGCGCCAACGTACGAAGAGACCCAGTACTTC.

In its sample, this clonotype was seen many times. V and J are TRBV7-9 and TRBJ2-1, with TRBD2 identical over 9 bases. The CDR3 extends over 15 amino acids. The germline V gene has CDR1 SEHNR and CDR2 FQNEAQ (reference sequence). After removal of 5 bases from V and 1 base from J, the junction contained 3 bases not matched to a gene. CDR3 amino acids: CASSVSGSSYNEQFF. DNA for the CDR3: TGTGCCAGCAGCGTTAGCGGGAGTTCCTACAATGAGCAGTTCTTC.

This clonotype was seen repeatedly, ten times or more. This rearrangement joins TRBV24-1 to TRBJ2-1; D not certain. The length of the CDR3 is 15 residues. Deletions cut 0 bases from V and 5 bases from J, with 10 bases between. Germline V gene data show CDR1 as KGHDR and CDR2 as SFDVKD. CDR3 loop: CATSDLGFGNNEQFF. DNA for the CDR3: TGTGCCACCAGTGATTTGGGTTTCGGCAACAATGAGCAGTTCTTC.

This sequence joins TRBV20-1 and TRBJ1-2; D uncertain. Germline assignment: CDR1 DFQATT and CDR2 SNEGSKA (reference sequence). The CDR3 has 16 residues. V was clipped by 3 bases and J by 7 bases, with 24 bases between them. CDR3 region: CSAREPIKTLDFGYTF. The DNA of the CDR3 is TGCAGTGCTAGGGAACCAATTAAAACGTTGGACTTTGGCTACACCTTC.

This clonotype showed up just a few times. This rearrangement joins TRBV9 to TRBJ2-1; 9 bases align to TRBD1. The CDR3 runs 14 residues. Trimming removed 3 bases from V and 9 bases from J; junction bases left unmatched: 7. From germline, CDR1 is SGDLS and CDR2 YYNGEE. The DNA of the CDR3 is TGTGCCAGCAGCGCCGCTTGGACAGGGGTTGAGCAGTTCTTC. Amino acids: CASSAAWTGVEQFF.

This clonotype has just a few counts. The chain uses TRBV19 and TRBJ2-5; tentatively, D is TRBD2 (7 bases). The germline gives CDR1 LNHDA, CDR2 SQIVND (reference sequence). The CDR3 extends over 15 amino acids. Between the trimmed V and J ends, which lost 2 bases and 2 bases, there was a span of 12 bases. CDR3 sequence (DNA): TGTGCCAGTAGTATACTGGCGGGGGCTCAAGAGACCCAGTACTTC. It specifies CASSILAGAQETQYF.

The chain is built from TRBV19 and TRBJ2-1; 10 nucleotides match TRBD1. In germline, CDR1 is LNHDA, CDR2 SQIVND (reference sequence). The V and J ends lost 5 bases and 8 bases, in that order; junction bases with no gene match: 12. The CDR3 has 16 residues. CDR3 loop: CASSLFGTGVLDEQFF. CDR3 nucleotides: TGTGCCAGTAGTTTATTTGGGACAGGGGTTCTCGATGAGCAGTTCTTC. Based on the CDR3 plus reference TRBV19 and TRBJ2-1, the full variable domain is DGGITQSPKYLFRKEGQNVTLSCEQNLNHDAMYWYRQDPGQGLRLIYYSQIVNDFQKGDIAEGYSVSREKKESFPLTVTSAQKNPTAFYLCASSLFGTGVLDEQFFGPGTRLTVL.

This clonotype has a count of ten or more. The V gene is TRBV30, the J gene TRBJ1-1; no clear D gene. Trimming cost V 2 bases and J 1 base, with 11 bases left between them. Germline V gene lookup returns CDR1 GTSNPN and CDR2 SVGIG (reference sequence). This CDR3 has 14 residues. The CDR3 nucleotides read TGTGCCTGGAGTCTTTTATCGTCGAACACTGAAGCTTTCTTT. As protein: CAWSLLSSNTEAFF.